These 5 T cell receptor beta chains were sequenced from one sample in a study of blood T cell repertoires in COVID-19. The protocol was immunoSEQ multiplex PCR, while the TCRdb copy is restricted to in-frame clones and leaves out a portion. Here the sample spans about 50,000 clones, more than 85% being singletons. Material for sequencing was peripheral blood. The receptor source for this set is a woman of 80 years or more with acute or convalescent COVID-19.

The chain employs TRBV10-3 and TRBJ1-5, with unresolved D. CDR1 ENHRY and CDR2 SYGVKD come from the germline V gene. The CDR3 runs 14 residues. The ends were cut back, 4 bases at V and 3 bases at J, with 10 bases in the middle. CDR3 in amino acids: CAISVSDSNQPQHF. CDR3 in DNA: TGTGCCATCAGTGTTTCAGACTCCAATCAGCCCCAGCATTTT.

This rearrangement joins TRBV5-1 to TRBJ2-7, with 15 bases fitting TRBD2. This CDR3 has 16 residues. CDR1 is SGHRS, CDR2 YFSETQ, per germline. The V gene end was trimmed by 4 bases and the J gene end by 4 bases; junction bases not matched to a gene: 6. The CDR3 bases are TGCGCCAGCAGCCCGAGGGGGACTAGCGGGAGGTACGAGCAGTACTTC. Translation gives CASSPRGTSGRYEQYF.

V is TRBV6-2 or TRBV6-3 and J is TRBJ1-2, with TRBD1 as a possible D gene (5 bases). CDR3 size: 16 residues. Trimming took 4 bases from V and 5 from J, leaving 20 bases between them. Germline lookup yields CDR1 MNHEY and CDR2 SVGEGT. CDR3 residues: CASSSGTTTRVYGYTF. For the CDR3, the DNA is TGTGCCAGCAGTTCCGGGACCACGACTAGGGTTTATGGCTACACCTTC.

V and J are TRBV6-5 and TRBJ1-1; TRBD1 might be the D (6 bases). The CDR3 contains 14 residues. V was trimmed by 6 bases and J by 1 base, leaving 12 bases between them. Germline V gene data show CDR1 as MNHEY and CDR2 as SVGAGI. CDR3 residues: CASSQGTKNTEAFF. As DNA, the CDR3 is TGTGCCAGCAGCCAGGGGACAAAGAACACTGAAGCTTTCTTT.

This clone has only one observation. The chain joins TRBV7-2 to TRBJ2-2; D is possibly TRBD2 (6 bases). CDR1 is SGHTA, CDR2 FQGNSA, per germline. This CDR3 comprises 16 residues. Trimming removed 1 base from V and 6 bases from J, with 15 bases in between. CDR3 nucleotides: TGTGCCAGCAGCTTAGATGGGTCTAGCGTCTCCGGGGAGCTGTTTTTT. Translation: CASSLDGSSVSGELFF.